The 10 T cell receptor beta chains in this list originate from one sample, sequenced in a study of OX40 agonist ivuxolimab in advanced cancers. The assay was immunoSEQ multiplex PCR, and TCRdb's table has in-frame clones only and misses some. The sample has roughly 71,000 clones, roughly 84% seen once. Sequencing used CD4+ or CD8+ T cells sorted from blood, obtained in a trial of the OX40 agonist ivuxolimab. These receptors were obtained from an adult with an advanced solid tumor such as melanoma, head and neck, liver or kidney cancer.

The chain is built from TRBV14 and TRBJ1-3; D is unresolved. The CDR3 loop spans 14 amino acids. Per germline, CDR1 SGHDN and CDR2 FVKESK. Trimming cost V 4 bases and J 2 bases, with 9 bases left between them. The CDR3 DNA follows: TGTGCCAGCAGCCTTTCTCCGCCTGGAAACACCATATATTTT. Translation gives CASSLSPPGNTIYF.

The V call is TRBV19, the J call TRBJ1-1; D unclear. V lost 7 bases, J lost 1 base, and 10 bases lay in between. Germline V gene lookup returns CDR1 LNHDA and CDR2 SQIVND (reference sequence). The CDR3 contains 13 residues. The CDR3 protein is CASTGRGNTEAFF. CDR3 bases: TGTGCCAGTACGGGGAGAGGGAACACTGAAGCTTTCTTT.

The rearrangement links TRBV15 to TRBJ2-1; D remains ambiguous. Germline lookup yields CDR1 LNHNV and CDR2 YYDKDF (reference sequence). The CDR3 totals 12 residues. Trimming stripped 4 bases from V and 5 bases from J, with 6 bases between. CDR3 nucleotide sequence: TGTGCCACCAGCACGAGAGACAATGAGCAGTTCTTC. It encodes CATSTRDNEQFF.

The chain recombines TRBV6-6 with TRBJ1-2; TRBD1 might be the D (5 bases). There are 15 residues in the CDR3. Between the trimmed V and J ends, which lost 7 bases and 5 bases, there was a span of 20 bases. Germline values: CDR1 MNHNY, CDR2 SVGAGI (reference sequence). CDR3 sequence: CASTKRSGNQYGYTF. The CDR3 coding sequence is TGTGCCAGCACCAAGAGGTCAGGGAACCAATATGGCTACACCTTC.

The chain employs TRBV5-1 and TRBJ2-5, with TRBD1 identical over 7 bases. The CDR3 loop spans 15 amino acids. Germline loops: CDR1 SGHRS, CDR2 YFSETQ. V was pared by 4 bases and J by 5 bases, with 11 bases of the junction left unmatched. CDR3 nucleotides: TGCGCCAGCAGCCACCGGGACAGTGGTAGGGAGACCCAGTACTTC. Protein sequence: CASSHRDSGRETQYF. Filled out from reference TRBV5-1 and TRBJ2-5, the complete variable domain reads KAGVTQTPRYLIKTRGQQVTLSCSPISGHRSVSWYQQTPGQGLQFLFEYFSETQRNKGNFPGRFSGRQFSNSRSEMNVSTLELGDSALYLCASSHRDSGRETQYFGPGTRLLVL.

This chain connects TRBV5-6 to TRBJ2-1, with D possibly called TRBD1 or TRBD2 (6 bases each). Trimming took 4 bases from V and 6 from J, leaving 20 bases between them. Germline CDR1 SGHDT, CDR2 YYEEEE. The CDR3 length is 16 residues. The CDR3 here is CASSQGPGTVFNEQFF. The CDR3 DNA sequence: TGTGCCAGCAGCCAGGGGCCCGGGACTGTCTTCAATGAGCAGTTCTTC.

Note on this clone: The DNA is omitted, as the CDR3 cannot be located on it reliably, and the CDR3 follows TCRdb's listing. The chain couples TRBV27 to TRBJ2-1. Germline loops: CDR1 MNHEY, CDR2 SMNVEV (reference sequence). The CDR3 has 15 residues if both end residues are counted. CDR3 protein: CASSSSGPHGGEQFF.

CDR3 region: CASSVEVSNYGYTF. The DNA for the CDR3 is TGTGCCAGCAGCGTAGAGGTCTCTAACTATGGCTACACCTTC. This sequence joins TRBV9 and TRBJ1-2; D not resolved. Trimming stripped 0 bases from V and 0 bases from J, with 6 bases between. This CDR3 region has 14 residues. Germline V gene lookup returns CDR1 SGDLS and CDR2 YYNGEE.

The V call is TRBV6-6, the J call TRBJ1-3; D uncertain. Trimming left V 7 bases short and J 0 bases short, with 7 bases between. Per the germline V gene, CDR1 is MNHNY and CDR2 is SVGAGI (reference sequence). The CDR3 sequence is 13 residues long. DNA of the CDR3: TGTGCCAGCATCCTTAGCTCTGGAAACACCATATATTTT. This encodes CASILSSGNTIYF.

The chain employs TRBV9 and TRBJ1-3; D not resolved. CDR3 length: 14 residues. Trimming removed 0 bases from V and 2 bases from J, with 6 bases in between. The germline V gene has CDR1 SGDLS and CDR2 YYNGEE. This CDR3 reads CASSVAKTGNTIYF. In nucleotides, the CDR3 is TGTGCCAGCAGCGTAGCTAAAACTGGAAACACCATATATTTT.